This T cell receptor beta chain was found in a study of T-cell memory formation after mild COVID-19. Across the study: TCR clusters largely stayed donor specific. Study-wide results and limits: Balance between CD4 and CD8 was seen in clones contracting day 15 to 85, and a CD4+ lean was seen in later expanders. Contracting CD4+ clones sat mainly in CM and EM; CD8+ in EMRA.

This clonotype was seen ten or more times. The antigen remains undetermined. The TCR alpha and TCR beta cDNA libraries, bearing sample barcodes and UMIs, were generated by 5'RACE using constant-segment primers. TCRdb independently ran MiXCR on the 5' RACE reads; one entry per CDR3 protein. The sample consists of 450,000 or so distinct CDR3 sequences, roughly 25% of them appearing once. Sample: PBMCs or a T cell subset sorted from them (not recorded which). The source is an adult woman who had mild COVID-19 (a few samples of this study predate the infection). Cell type and time point are not known.

The CDR3 protein is CASSLASGLTSTDTQYF. The DNA of the CDR3 is TGCGCCAGCAGCTTGGCTTCGGGTCTGACTAGCACAGATACGCAGTATTTT. The rearrangement uses TRBV5-1 and TRBJ2-3; the D is unclear. The germline V gene encodes CDR1 SGHRS and CDR2 YFSETQ. The CDR3 is made up of 17 amino acids. The germline V and J ends were trimmed by 0 bases and 0 bases, with 14 bases remaining between them. Based on the CDR3 plus reference TRBV5-1 and TRBJ2-3, the full variable domain is KAGVTQTPRYLIKTRGQQVTLSCSPISGHRSVSWYQQTPGQGLQFLFEYFSETQRNKGNFPGRFSGRQFSNSRSEMNVSTLELGDSALYLCASSLASGLTSTDTQYFGPGTRLTVL.